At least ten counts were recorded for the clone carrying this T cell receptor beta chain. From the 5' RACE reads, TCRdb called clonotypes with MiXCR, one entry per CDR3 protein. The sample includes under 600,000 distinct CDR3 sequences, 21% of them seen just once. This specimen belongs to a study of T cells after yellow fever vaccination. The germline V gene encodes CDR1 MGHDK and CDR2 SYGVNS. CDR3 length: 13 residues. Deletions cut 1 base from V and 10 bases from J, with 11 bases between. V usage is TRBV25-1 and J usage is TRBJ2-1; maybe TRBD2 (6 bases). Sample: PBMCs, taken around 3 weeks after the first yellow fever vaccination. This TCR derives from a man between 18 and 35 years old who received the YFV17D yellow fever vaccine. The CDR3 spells CASSEWGRGEQFF. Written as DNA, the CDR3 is TGTGCCAGCAGTGAATGGGGTCGGGGGGAGCAGTTCTTC.